The source of this TCR beta chain is a study of blood T cell repertoires in COVID-19. The wider study: Some COVID-19 samples were acute and others convalescent; all came from the United States, Italy and Spain. The cDNA or gDNA used as material had been derived from T cells, B-cell-depleted T cells, or PBMCs.

This CDR3 spans 16 amino acids. V lost 3 bases to trimming and J lost 9 bases; unmatched junction nucleotides: 15. From germline, CDR1 is SGHRS and CDR2 YFSETQ. The assay was immunoSEQ multiplex PCR, and TCRdb's table has in-frame clones only and misses some. Counted here are some 87,000 clones, 65% to 85% occurring once; the ten biggest clones make up around two fifths. Sequenced input: peripheral blood. This rearrangement joins TRBV5-1 to TRBJ2-1; 7 bases agree with TRBD1. The TCR comes from an elderly man with active or convalescent COVID-19. As DNA, the CDR3 is TGCGCCAGCAGCTCCTCCGGGACAGTGAATTCGGGTGAGCAGTTCTTC. Its protein is CASSSSGTVNSGEQFF.